The next 14 T cell receptor beta chains were all read from a single sample in a study of cytomegalovirus exposure and HLA in healthy donors. Profiled with immunoSEQ multiplex PCR; TCRdb holds only in-frame clones, not every one. Of 200,000 to 250,000 clones in the sample, approximately 88% were seen once. The sample was PBMCs. Source of these receptors: a woman in her twenties or thirties in good health and CMV-seropositive.

The chain uses TRBV15 and TRBJ1-4; possible D gene TRBD1, 5 bases. Germline values: CDR1 LNHNV, CDR2 YYDKDF (reference sequence). Trimming cost V 2 bases and J 4 bases, with 11 bases left between them. The CDR3 is 15 amino acids. In DNA, the CDR3 is TGTGCCACCAGCAGATGGGGGTCCAGTAATGAAAAACTGTTTTTT. Translating it yields CATSRWGSSNEKLFF.

This clone was seen just once. V gene TRBV28 combines with J gene TRBJ1-2; no clear D. CDR3 length: 14 amino acids. The ends were cut back, 7 bases at V and 0 bases at J, with 12 bases in the middle. In germline, CDR1 is MDHEN, CDR2 SYDVKM. The CDR3 loop reads CASTISSANYGYTF. The CDR3 DNA follows: TGTGCCAGCACCATAAGTTCAGCTAACTATGGCTACACCTTC.

This rearrangement joins TRBV4-1 to TRBJ2-7; no clear D gene. The V and J ends lost 1 base and 3 bases respectively, with 19 bases between them. Germline V gene sequence: CDR1 MGHRA, CDR2 YSYEKL. The CDR3 loop spans 17 amino acids. CDR3 DNA sequence: TGCGCCAGCAGCCAAGGAGGTCTGAGGACCCCTTACTACGAGCAGTACTTC. Translating it yields CASSQGGLRTPYYEQYF.

The chain has TRBV12-5 and TRBJ1-5, with D possibly being TRBD1 (5 bases). Germline V gene data show CDR1 as LGHNT and CDR2 as FRNRAP. V was clipped by 7 bases and J by 9 bases, with 16 bases between them. This CDR3 contains 13 residues. CDR3: CASAGDSSRPQHF. In DNA, the CDR3 is TGTGCTAGTGCCGGGGACTCCTCACGGCCCCAGCATTTT.

The V and J genes are TRBV18 and TRBJ1-4, with D maybe TRBD1 (5 bases). The CDR3 length is 13 residues. Germline loops: CDR1 KGHSH, CDR2 LQKENI. The germline V and J ends were trimmed by 3 bases and 7 bases, with 9 bases remaining between them. The CDR3 DNA sequence: TGTGCCAGCTCACCGGGGGATGGTGAAAAACTGTTTTTT. It encodes CASSPGDGEKLFF.

The chain couples TRBV2 to TRBJ1-2; 10 bases fit TRBD1. The trim removed 6 bases at V and 7 bases at J, leaving 11 bases unmatched. From germline, CDR1 is SNHLY and CDR2 FYNNEI. The CDR3 extends over 15 amino acids. CDR3 in amino acids: CASRRPGQGLFGYTF. The CDR3 DNA reads TGTGCCAGCAGACGACCGGGACAGGGGTTGTTTGGCTACACCTTC. The variable domain in full, completed from reference TRBV2 and TRBJ1-2, reads EPEVTQTPSHQVTQMGQEVILRCVPISNHLYFYWYRQILGQKVEFLVSFYNNEISEKSEIFDDQFSVERPDGSNFTLKIRSTKLEDSAMYFCASRRPGQGLFGYTFGSGTRLTVV.

The rearrangement uses TRBV7-9 and TRBJ2-1, with 8 bases fitting TRBD1. CDR1 is SEHNR, CDR2 FQNEAQ, per germline (reference sequence). This CDR3 has 14 amino acids. V shed 6 bases, J shed 6 bases, and the junction held 7 bases outside the gene matches. CDR3 in amino acids: CASRESGGLNEQFF. In DNA, the CDR3 is TGTGCCAGCAGGGAGTCAGGGGGCCTCAATGAGCAGTTCTTC.

V is TRBV2 and J is TRBJ2-7; TRBD1 agrees at 8 bases. The germline V gene has CDR1 SNHLY and CDR2 FYNNEI. The CDR3 is 13 amino acids. Trimming cost V 4 bases and J 3 bases; bases outside gene matches: 2. The CDR3 coding sequence is TGTGCCAGCAGTGGCGACAGGGGCTACGAGCAGTACTTC. Amino acids: CASSGDRGYEQYF.

The chain employs TRBV25-1 and TRBJ2-7; TRBD2 might be the D (5 bases). Germline CDR1 is MGHDK and CDR2 is SYGVNS. The CDR3 spans 16 residues. V dropped 1 base and J dropped 0 bases, with 13 bases sitting between them. CDR3 sequence reads: CASSESGNYLSYEQYF. Here the CDR3 DNA reads TGTGCCAGCAGTGAATCGGGGAACTACCTCTCCTACGAGCAGTACTTC.

As regards this clone: The sample holds other DNA sequences that translate to the same CDR3. The J gene is TRBJ2-1, the V gene TRBV9; 8 bases match TRBD2. Trimming removed 3 bases from V and 0 bases from J; junction bases left unmatched: 2. The length of the CDR3 is 15 residues. Germline V gene sequence: CDR1 SGDLS, CDR2 YYNGEE. The CDR3 spells CASSASGSSYNEQFF. The CDR3 DNA follows: TGTGCCAGCAGCGCAAGCGGGAGCTCCTACAATGAGCAGTTCTTC.

Comment on this clone: One end of the junction does not line up with germline, which may come from a read error. The chain carries TRBV18 and TRBJ2-5; 9 nucleotides align to TRBD2. Germline V gives CDR1 KGHSH, CDR2 LQKENI. The CDR3 runs 22 residues. This chain's CDR3 is CASSQGLLVAGAYLHAGETQYF. DNA of the CDR3: TGTGCCAGTTCACAGGGACTGTTGGTAGCGGGGGCCTACCTGCACGCCGGAGAGACCCAGTACTTC.

V usage is TRBV4-1 and J usage is TRBJ1-5; tentative D call: TRBD1 (5 bases). V lost 2 bases, J lost 3 bases, and 11 bases lay in between. CDR1 and CDR2 from the germline V gene are MGHRA and YSYEKL. The CDR3 runs to 15 residues. CDR3 in amino acids: CASSQSRADNQPQHF. As DNA, the CDR3 is TGCGCCAGCAGCCAATCCAGGGCGGACAATCAGCCCCAGCATTTT.

This clone was recorded once. V and J are TRBV10-3 and TRBJ1-4; D ambiguous. This CDR3 spans 15 amino acids. The V end was cut by 0 bases, the J end by 5 bases, with 10 bases between. The V gene's germline CDR1 is ENHRY and CDR2 SYGVKD. CDR3: CAISESSRGNEKLFF. Written as DNA, the CDR3 is TGTGCCATCAGTGAGTCGAGTAGAGGGAATGAAAAACTGTTTTTT.

CDR3 in DNA: TGTGCCTGGACGAGGAGTCAGCGCGGTTCAGAGGGCTACACCTTC. It is translated as CAWTRSQRGSEGYTF. The V gene is TRBV30, the J gene TRBJ1-2; D uncertain. V lost 4 bases, J lost 8 bases, and 23 bases lay in between. Germline V gives CDR1 GTSNPN, CDR2 SVGIG (reference sequence). The CDR3 totals 15 residues.